The 13 T cell receptor beta chains below were found in one sample sequenced in a study of control samples from healthy donors and cancer patients. Only in-frame clones appear in the TCRdb table, and some are missing; sequencing was by immunoSEQ multiplex PCR. This table has 130,000 to 150,000 clones, 90% to 95% appearing once. The sample comprised blood. The receptors here all came from a man younger than 35 in good health.

The chain joins TRBV7-9 to TRBJ2-1; D is unresolved. Germline V gives CDR1 SEHNR, CDR2 FQNEAQ (reference sequence). This CDR3 has 12 residues. Trimming removed 0 bases at V and 10 bases at J, with 7 bases between. The CDR3 is CASSLATREQFF. CDR3 nucleotides: TGTGCCAGCAGCTTAGCGACTCGAGAGCAGTTCTTC.

This clone was seen a single time. The chain couples TRBV7-2 to TRBJ2-1; 16 bases line up with TRBD2. Germline V gene lookup returns CDR1 SGHTA and CDR2 FQGNSA. The CDR3 sequence is 18 residues long. With 5 bases clipped from V and 4 bases from J, the junction kept 8 bases outside the gene matches. The CDR3 coding sequence is TGTGCCAGCAGCCACAGGGGACTAGCGGGAGGGCCTTACAATGAGCAGTTCTTC. This sequence encodes CASSHRGLAGGPYNEQFF. The variable domain in full, with the rest retrieved from reference TRBV7-2 and TRBJ2-1, is GAGVSQSPSNKVTEKGKDVELRCDPISGHTALYWYRQSLGQGLEFLIYFQGNSAPDKSGLPSDRFSAERTGGSVSTLTIQRTQQEDSAVYLCASSHRGLAGGPYNEQFFGPGTRLTVL.

This chain joins TRBV7-9 and TRBJ1-1; perhaps TRBD1 as D (5 bases). Germline lookup yields CDR1 SEHNR and CDR2 FQNEAQ (reference sequence). The V end lost 5 bases, the J end lost 3 bases, and 16 bases lay between the germline ends. The CDR3 loop spans 15 amino acids. This CDR3 reads CASSKNRQKDTEAFF. CDR3 bases: TGTGCCAGCAGCAAGAATCGACAGAAGGACACTGAAGCTTTCTTT.

The chain employs TRBV19 and TRBJ1-1; D remains unclear. Per germline, CDR1 LNHDA and CDR2 SQIVND (reference sequence). The length of the CDR3 is 15 residues. With 2 bases removed from V and 4 bases from J, the gap between germline ends came to 14 bases. The CDR3 nucleotides read TGTGCCAGTAGTATAATAACCCTCTATGGCACTGAAGCTTTCTTT. Translation: CASSIITLYGTEAFF. The complete variable domain, with remaining parts taken from reference TRBV19 and TRBJ1-1, reads DGGITQSPKYLFRKEGQNVTLSCEQNLNHDAMYWYRQDPGQGLRLIYYSQIVNDFQKGDIAEGYSVSREKKESFPLTVTSAQKNPTAFYLCASSIITLYGTEAFFGQGTRLTVV.

CDR3 DNA sequence: TGCGCCAGCAGCCATGGCTCGGGAGTGGAGACCCAGTACTTC. It yields the protein CASSHGSGVETQYF. This chain uses TRBV4-1 with TRBJ2-5, with D possibly being TRBD2 (6 bases). The CDR3 totals 14 residues. Germline V gene lookup returns CDR1 MGHRA and CDR2 YSYEKL. Trimming shortened V by 3 bases and J by 5 bases, and 13 bases separated the two germline ends.

The chain is built from TRBV10-3 and TRBJ1-5; D is unresolved. Germline-derived CDR1 and CDR2 are ENHRY and SYGVKD. Between the trimmed V and J ends, which lost 8 bases and 10 bases, there was a span of 9 bases. CDR3 size: 10 residues. The CDR3 bases are TGTGCCATCGGCCGTAAACCCCAGCATTTT. Protein product: CAIGRKPQHF.

The rearrangement links TRBV7-9 to TRBJ1-5, with 9 nucleotides matching TRBD1. CDR1 is SEHNR and CDR2 is FQNEAQ in the germline V gene (reference sequence). The CDR3 sequence is 17 residues long. J gave up 7 bases and V 5 bases, and 15 bases lay outside the gene matches. CDR3 in amino acids: CASSPDPGTGSNQPQHF. CDR3 coding DNA: TGTGCCAGCAGCCCAGATCCCGGGACAGGGAGTAACCAGCCCCAGCATTTT.

This chain joins TRBV5-8 and TRBJ1-4; 8 bases align to TRBD1. The J segment lost 0 bases and the V segment lost 4 bases, leaving 5 bases of the junction unmatched. This CDR3 region has 16 residues. The germline V gene encodes CDR1 SGHTS and CDR2 YDEGEE. CDR3: CASSQDRGSTNEKLFF. CDR3 DNA: TGTGCCAGCAGCCAAGACAGGGGCTCAACTAATGAAAAACTGTTTTTT. The full variable domain, with the rest looked up from reference TRBV5-8 and TRBJ1-4, is EAGVTQSPTHLIKTRGQQATLRCSPISGHTSVYWYQQALGLGLQFLLWYDEGEERNRGNFPPRFSGRQFPNYSSELNVNALELEDSALYLCASSQDRGSTNEKLFFGSGTQLSVL.

The CDR3 here is CASSFRYSNQPQHF. DNA for the CDR3: TGTGCCAGCAGTTTCCGATATAGCAATCAGCCCCAGCATTTT. The chain uses TRBV28 and TRBJ1-5, with D uncertain. Germline-derived CDR1 and CDR2 are MDHEN and SYDVKM. The V end was cut by 3 bases, the J end by 0 bases, with 6 bases between. CDR3 size: 14 residues.

This clone showed up just once. This chain links TRBV28 with TRBJ1-2, with 10 bases lining up with TRBD1. Trimming at V came to 9 bases and at J to 7 bases, leaving 8 bases not matched to a gene. Germline V gives CDR1 MDHEN, CDR2 SYDVKM. The CDR3 totals 13 residues. The CDR3 coding sequence is TGTGCCAGTCGGGACAGGGGCTTAGGTGGCTACACCTTC. Its protein product is CASRDRGLGGYTF.

This clone was picked up one time. The rearrangement links TRBV11-2 to TRBJ2-7; 7 bases match TRBD1. In germline, CDR1 is SGHAT, CDR2 FQNNGV. The junction had 9 bases not matched to a gene; V was cut back by 5 bases and J by 2 bases. This CDR3 is 15 amino acids long. In DNA, the CDR3 is TGTGCCAGCAGCCCCCAGTACAGGGGAACCTACGAGCAGTACTTC. Translated: CASSPQYRGTYEQYF.

The rearrangement uses TRBV13 and TRBJ1-6, with a weak D call TRBD1 (5 bases). Germline V gives CDR1 PRHDT, CDR2 FYEKMQ (reference sequence). V shed 0 bases and J shed 11 bases, with 14 bases lying between them. The CDR3 sequence is 15 residues long. The CDR3 bases are TGTGCCAGCAGCTTAGGCCGGGGCCGGAGCCCACCCCTCCACTTT. Amino acids: CASSLGRGRSPPLHF.

V usage is TRBV7-3 and J usage is TRBJ2-3, with 13 positions matching TRBD2. Germline CDR1 SGHTA, CDR2 FQGTGA. The CDR3 is 15 amino acids. With 5 bases clipped from V and 5 bases from J, the junction kept 4 bases outside the gene matches. The CDR3 protein is CASSELAGGVDTQYF. In DNA form, the CDR3 reads TGTGCCAGCAGCGAACTAGCGGGAGGGGTAGATACGCAGTATTTT.